Reported below is one T cell receptor beta chain. The antigen remains undetermined. The study ran its PCR with 60 Vbeta and 13 Jbeta primers. Assay: immunoSEQ multiplex PCR; the TCRdb copy retains only in-frame clones and omits some. The sample records just over 150,000 clones, 65% to 85% being singletons. Healthy bone marrow donors made up the donor group. The record originates from a study of cytomegalovirus exposure and HLA in healthy donors. Study-wide background: Of all 360 or so donors who were genotyped, 75% to 90% belonged to the Caucasian-associated ancestry cluster. Study-wide findings and caveats: There was a cluster of highly shared sequence variants that was likely a sequencing artifact. The authors assumed roughly uniform sequencing depth across donors for presence/absence analyses.

The material sequenced was PBMCs. The sequence was obtained from a male donor in good health and CMV-seropositive.

The CDR3 nucleotides read TGTGCCAGTAGCCCAAGCCGGACTAGCGGTTACTACAATGAGCAGTTCTTC. Protein product: CASSPSRTSGYYNEQFF. The chain links TRBV19 to TRBJ2-1; 10 nucleotides match TRBD2. Germline-derived CDR1 and CDR2 are LNHDA and SQIVND (reference sequence). The length of the CDR3 is 17 residues. V shed 6 bases and J 3 bases; nucleotides not matched to a gene: 11.